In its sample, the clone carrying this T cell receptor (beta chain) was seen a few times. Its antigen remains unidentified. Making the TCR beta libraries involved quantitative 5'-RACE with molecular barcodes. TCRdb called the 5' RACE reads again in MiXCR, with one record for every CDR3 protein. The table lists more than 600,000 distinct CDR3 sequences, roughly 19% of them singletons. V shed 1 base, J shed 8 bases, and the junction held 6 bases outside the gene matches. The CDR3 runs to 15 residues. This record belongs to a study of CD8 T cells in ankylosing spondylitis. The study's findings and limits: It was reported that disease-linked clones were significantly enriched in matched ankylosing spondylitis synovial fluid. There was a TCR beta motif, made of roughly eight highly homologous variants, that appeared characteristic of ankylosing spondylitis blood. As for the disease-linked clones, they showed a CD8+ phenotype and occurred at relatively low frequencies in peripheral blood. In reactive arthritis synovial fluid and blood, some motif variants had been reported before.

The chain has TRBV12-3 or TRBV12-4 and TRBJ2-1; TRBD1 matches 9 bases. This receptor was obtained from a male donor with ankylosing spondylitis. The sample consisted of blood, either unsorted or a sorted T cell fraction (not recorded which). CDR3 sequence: CASSLGTGVIHEQFF. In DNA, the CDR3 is TGTGCCAGCAGTTTAGGGACAGGGGTTATCCATGAGCAGTTCTTC.